Listed here are 7 T cell receptor delta chains from one sample, sequenced in a study of γδ T cells in repeated Plasmodium falciparum infection. Gammadelta T cells were flow-sorted from PBMC into Vgamma9/Vdelta2+ and Vdelta2-negative populations for bulk analysis. TCRdb reran clone calling via CATT on the multiplex PCR reads. Here the sample spans approximately 90,000 delta-chain clones, 0.9% to 1% being singletons. The specimen was gamma-delta T cells from blood. All receptors derive from a pool of human donors (malaria-infected and uninfected, not separated).

This clone was picked up many times. TCRdb's protein, taken from a much larger clone, differs from this DNA's translation at residue 6, likely owing to a read error; the protein displayed comes from the DNA. CDR3 in amino acids: CACDTASRTGDDKLIF. For the CDR3, the DNA is TGTGCCTGTGACACCGCATCCCGTACTGGAGACGATAAACTCATCTTT. The chain couples TRDV2 to TRDJ1, with a possible D match to TRDD3 (5 bases). Germline CDR1 reads GEAIGNYY; CDR2 reads EKD. V dropped 0 bases and J dropped 4 bases, with 17 bases sitting between them. The CDR3 totals 16 residues.

This clone was counted many times. With a far larger clone one base away, a read error is the likely cause. This sample also contains other DNA sequences that code for the same CDR3. CDR3 in DNA: TGTGCCTGTGACACGTTACCCTCCCGAACTGGGGACCCTACAGACACCGATAAACTCATCTTT. Its protein is CACDTLPSRTGDPTDTDKLIF. The V call is TRDV2, the J call TRDJ1; 7 bases are a match to TRDD3. TCRdb offers no J gene call, so here the DNA was matched to germline to obtain one. V was clipped by 1 base and J by 0 bases; unmatched bases: 22. Germline lookup yields CDR1 GEAIGNYY and CDR2 EKD. The CDR3 spans 21 residues.

This clone appeared a few times. A far larger clone is off by one base, so a read error is likely. Other DNA variants within this sample encode the same CDR3. The chain joins TRDV3 to TRDJ1, with a weak D call TRDD3 (5 bases). Trimming removed 2 bases from V and 12 bases from J, with 19 bases in between. The CDR3 sequence is 12 residues long. Germline V gene data show CDR1 as TVYSNPD and CDR2 as GDNSRS (reference sequence). Here the CDR3 reads CAFVAGPKRVIF. CDR3 DNA: TGTGCCTTTGTAGCTGGGCCAAAGAGGGTCATCTTT.

This clone was detected a few times. TCRdb pairs this DNA with a much larger clone's protein that differs at residue 17, likely a read error; the protein shown was translated from the DNA. The V gene is TRDV1, the J gene TRDJ1, with a tentative D call TRDD3 (6 bases). As TCRdb names no J gene, one was assigned here on the basis of a DNA match to germline. The CDR3 runs to 24 residues. Trimming took 1 base from V and 0 from J, leaving 36 bases between them. The germline V gene encodes CDR1 TSWWSYY and CDR2 QGS. The CDR3 bases are TGTGCTCTTGGGGAACGCTCCCACGTCAGGGGTGGGCTGGGGCAATTTCTCTACACCGATAAACTCATCTTT. Translation gives CALGERSHVRGGLGQFLYTDKLIF.

Remarks on this clone: The protein TCRdb lists belongs to a much larger clone and differs from this DNA's translation at residue 9, which points to a read error; the protein shown is made from the DNA. The chain links TRDV1 to TRDJ1; 7 bases line up with TRDD2. The J gene, absent from TCRdb, was called here by matching the DNA to germline. Trimming took 4 bases from V and 8 from J; bases not matched to a gene: 13. This CDR3 has 15 amino acids. Germline V gene data show CDR1 as TSWWSYY and CDR2 as QGS. The CDR3 reads CALGAAFLSQGKLIF. The CDR3 DNA reads TGTGCTCTTGGGGCTGCCTTCCTGTCTCAGGGAAAACTCATCTTT.

This clone came up a few times. The likely explanation is a read error, given a far larger clone one base away. Other DNA sequences of this sample code for an identical CDR3. No call exists for the J gene, whereas the V gene is TRDV1; TRDD3 is the table's D call, not checked against the DNA. This CDR3 is built from 16 residues. Germline V lookup: CDR1 TSWWSYY, CDR2 QGS. The CDR3 protein is CALGEGVSGDTDKLIF. Written as DNA, the CDR3 is TGTGCTCTTGGGGAAGGCGTAAGCGGAGACACCGATAAACTCATCTTC.

As for this clone: A far more abundant clone sits one base away, making this likely a read error. Other DNA sequences from this sample encode an identical CDR3 as well. The V gene is TRDV2, the J gene TRDJ1; D might be TRDD3 (5 bases). TCRdb gives no J gene; it was assigned here by matching the DNA to germline. This CDR3 has 18 amino acids. Germline loops: CDR1 GEAIGNYY, CDR2 EKD. V gave up 3 bases and J gave up 0 bases, with 22 bases separating them. This CDR3 reads CACDPIGGGRPYTDKLIF. The CDR3 coding sequence is TGTGCCTGTGACCCGATCGGGGGGGGGCGTCCCTACACCGATAAACTCATCTTT.